Here is one TCR beta chain with its context. As processed by the authors: Estimation of nucleated cell counts relied on the amplification of reference gene primers. Profiling relied on immunoSEQ multiplex PCR, and the TCRdb table lists in-frame clones only, not all of them. Clonal size and the V and J genes are those of that table, whereas D and trimming came from the DNA. The profile shows some 250,000 clones, roughly 87% of them singletons. The source of the sample is a study of blood T cell repertoires in COVID-19. In the study overall: The United States, Italy and Spain were the sources of the acute and convalescent COVID-19 samples. PBMCs, B-cell-depleted T cells, or T cells provided the cDNA or gDNA that made up the material.

CDR1 and CDR2 (germline): SGHRS, YFSETQ. V gave up 2 bases and J gave up 0 bases, with 8 bases separating them. The CDR3 covers 14 residues. The TCR originated in a woman in her 30s with acute or convalescent COVID-19. The chain employs TRBV5-1 and TRBJ1-2; D may be TRBD1 (6 bases). Source material: peripheral blood. CDR3 in DNA: TGCGCCAGCAGCTTTCAGGGGACTAACTATGGCTACACCTTC. It is translated as CASSFQGTNYGYTF.